Included here is one T cell receptor (beta chain) sequence, with context. The source of the sample is a study of blood T cells in healthy people across ages. CDR3 size: 19 residues. The V gene end was trimmed by 3 bases and the J gene end by 2 bases; junction bases not matched to a gene: 14. Germline CDR1 reads SQVTM; CDR2 reads ANQGSEA. A sample-barcoded 5' primer and a J-beta primer mix were used in a second PCR of roughly 7 to 12 cycles. TCRdb re-called the 5' RACE reads through MiXCR, storing one row per CDR3 protein. The sample shows about 1.5 million distinct CDR3 sequences, approximately 43% of them seen only once.

This chain connects TRBV29-1 to TRBJ2-5, with 14 nucleotides matching TRBD2. This clonotype originated in a woman younger than 35 in good health. The sequencing sample was made of blood. The CDR3 is CSVEWLGLAGEWRQETQYF. As DNA, the CDR3 is TGCAGCGTTGAGTGGTTGGGACTAGCGGGAGAATGGAGGCAAGAGACCCAGTACTTC. Full variable domain (remainder filled in from reference TRBV29-1 and TRBJ2-5): SAVISQKPSRDICQRGTSLTIQCQVDSQVTMMFWYRQQPGQSLTLIATANQGSEATYESGFVIDKFPISRPNLTFSTLTVSNMSPEDSSIYLCSVEWLGLAGEWRQETQYFGPGTRLLVL.